Below, 25 T cell receptor beta chains from the same sample are listed, as sequenced in a study of OX40 agonist ivuxolimab in advanced cancers. Sequencing used immunoSEQ multiplex PCR; TCRdb keeps in-frame clones, though not all of them. The sample records some 84,000 clones, roughly 87% being singletons. The specimen comprised CD4+ or CD8+ T cells sorted from blood, sampled in a trial of the OX40 agonist ivuxolimab. The source is an adult with an advanced solid tumor such as melanoma, head and neck, liver or kidney cancer.

V is TRBV7-3 and J is TRBJ2-6; D is perhaps TRBD2 (6 bases). V was shortened by 3 bases and J by 4 bases, with 16 bases between the two germline ends. The CDR3 is 17 residues long. Per germline, CDR1 SGHTA and CDR2 FQGTGA. DNA of the CDR3: TGTGCCAGCAGCTTCGGAGGGGCGCCGCCAGGGGCCAACGTCCTGACTTTC. This sequence encodes CASSFGGAPPGANVLTF.

The chain joins TRBV4-1 to TRBJ2-1, with D possibly being TRBD2 (6 bases). This CDR3 comprises 16 residues. Trimming removed 1 base at V and 4 bases at J, with 14 bases between. Germline-derived CDR1 and CDR2 are MGHRA and YSYEKL. CDR3 in amino acids: CASSQVRLAIYNEQFF. CDR3 coding DNA: TGCGCCAGCAGCCAAGTACGGCTAGCGATTTACAATGAGCAGTTCTTC.

This clone was counted a few times. V and J are TRBV10-3 and TRBJ2-5, with 10 nucleotides matching TRBD1. CDR1 ENHRY and CDR2 SYGVKD come from the germline V gene. This CDR3 has 13 residues. Losses at the gene ends were 6 bases for V and 5 bases for J; bases not matched to a gene: 3. CDR3: CAISPGQGETQYF. CDR3 bases: TGTGCCATCAGCCCGGGACAGGGGGAGACCCAGTACTTC.

The genes are TRBV18 and TRBJ2-1; no firm D call. V dropped 0 bases and J dropped 4 bases, with 7 bases sitting between them. There are 14 residues in the CDR3. In germline, CDR1 is KGHSH, CDR2 LQKENI. DNA of the CDR3: TGTGCCAGCTCACCACCGTCGCGTTACAATGAGCAGTTCTTC. This gives the protein CASSPPSRYNEQFF.

This chain joins TRBV7-9 and TRBJ2-2; D unresolved. The CDR3 runs to 16 residues. V lost 2 bases and J 1 base, leaving 11 bases between the germline ends. Germline V CDR1 and CDR2: SEHNR, FQNEAQ (reference sequence). This CDR3 reads CASSLNSLGNTGELFF. The CDR3, as DNA: TGTGCCAGCAGCTTAAACAGCCTAGGGAACACCGGGGAGCTGTTTTTT.

The chain is built from TRBV5-1 and TRBJ2-1; 7 positions agree with TRBD1. Trimming cost V 4 bases and J 4 bases; bases outside gene matches: 5. The germline gives CDR1 SGHRS, CDR2 YFSETQ. The CDR3 runs to 14 residues. In DNA form, the CDR3 reads TGCGCCAGCAGCGCTGGGACAGCATACAATGAGCAGTTCTTC. This codes for CASSAGTAYNEQFF.

This chain links TRBV6-5 with TRBJ1-6; TRBD1 might be the D (5 bases). The V and J ends lost 6 bases and 5 bases respectively, with 11 bases between them. The V gene's germline CDR1 is MNHEY and CDR2 SVGAGI. This CDR3 contains 14 residues. This CDR3 reads CASRLDRDNSPLHF. The CDR3 region has the DNA TGTGCCAGCAGACTCGACAGAGATAATTCACCCCTCCACTTT.

The V and J genes are TRBV7-8 and TRBJ1-3; the D is unclear. V was pared by 5 bases and J by 2 bases, with 10 bases between. CDR3 length: 14 amino acids. Germline V gene sequence: CDR1 SGHVS, CDR2 FQNEAQ. The CDR3 coding sequence is TGTGCCAGCAGCCGAGGGATCACTGGAAACACCATATATTTT. Translating it yields CASSRGITGNTIYF.

This clone was seen just once. V gene TRBV2 combines with J gene TRBJ1-5; unclear D gene. CDR1 and CDR2 (germline): SNHLY, FYNNEI. This CDR3 comprises 13 residues. V lost 4 bases and J lost 9, with 13 bases in between. The CDR3 here is CASSVSLSGPQHF. DNA of the CDR3: TGTGCCAGCAGTGTCAGCCTGAGTGGGCCCCAGCATTTT.

V gene TRBV18 combines with J gene TRBJ2-7, with D hard to call. Germline V gene sequence: CDR1 KGHSH, CDR2 LQKENI. This CDR3 is 15 amino acids long. Trimming removed 3 bases from V and 2 bases from J, with 14 bases in between. The CDR3 is CASSPPANPPYEQYF. CDR3 in DNA: TGTGCCAGCTCACCCCCGGCTAACCCTCCCTACGAGCAGTACTTC.

The V gene is TRBV30, the J gene TRBJ2-3; maybe TRBD2 (5 bases). V lost 2 bases and J lost 2, with 14 bases in between. Germline CDR1 reads GTSNPN; CDR2 reads SVGIG (reference sequence). This CDR3 comprises 15 residues. The CDR3 nucleotides read TGTGCCTGGAGTTATGGTGACTATTACACAGATACGCAGTATTTT. Translated, it gives CAWSYGDYYTDTQYF.

This clone was observed a few times. The chain couples TRBV4-1 to TRBJ2-7, with 11 positions matching TRBD1. The germline gives CDR1 MGHRA, CDR2 YSYEKL. This CDR3 has 15 amino acids. Unmatched junction bases numbered 4, after V lost 3 bases and J lost 3 bases. The CDR3 coding sequence is TGCGCCAGCAGCCACCCGGGACAGGGGGACTACGAGCAGTACTTC. It translates to CASSHPGQGDYEQYF.

This chain uses TRBV7-8 with TRBJ1-2; D is unresolved. V was pared by 3 bases and J by 4 bases, with 9 bases between. Germline CDR1 is SGHVS and CDR2 is FQNEAQ. This CDR3 region has 13 residues. This chain's CDR3 is CASSLGVGYGYTF. CDR3 nucleotides: TGTGCCAGCAGCTTGGGAGTGGGCTATGGCTACACCTTC.

This rearrangement joins TRBV19 to TRBJ2-7, with D possibly TRBD2 on 5 matching bases. The ends were cut back, 3 bases at V and 2 bases at J, with 8 bases in the middle. The CDR3 is 13 residues long. In germline, CDR1 is LNHDA, CDR2 SQIVND (reference sequence). This CDR3 is CASSIDGTYEQYF. The CDR3 DNA is TGTGCCAGTAGTATCGACGGGACCTACGAGCAGTACTTC.

This clone was observed a single time. The CDR3 DNA reads as TGTGCCAGCAGCTTAGCCCCTGACAGTCGATGGGCGGACAATGAGCAGTTCTTC. This codes for CASSLAPDSRWADNEQFF. The chain uses TRBV7-9 and TRBJ2-1, with D perhaps TRBD1 (5 bases). Trimming removed 0 bases at V and 5 bases at J, with 20 bases between. This CDR3 is built from 18 residues. From germline, CDR1 is SEHNR and CDR2 FQNEAQ (reference sequence).

The chain recombines TRBV6-6 with TRBJ2-7; no firm D call. This CDR3 is built from 12 residues. CDR1 is MNHNY, CDR2 SVGAGI, per germline (reference sequence). Trimming removed 6 bases at V and 2 bases at J, with 8 bases between. Here the CDR3 reads CASRSGPYEQYF. The CDR3 nucleotides read TGTGCCAGCAGGTCCGGGCCCTACGAGCAGTACTTC.

The rearrangement joins TRBV7-9 to TRBJ1-6, with 8 bases aligning to TRBD1. V shed 5 bases, J shed 7 bases, and the junction held 10 bases outside the gene matches. Germline V CDR1 and CDR2: SEHNR, FQNEAQ (reference sequence). The CDR3 is 16 residues long. The DNA of the CDR3 is TGTGCCAGCAGCACGTATCAGGGGGCGCGGAATTCACCCCTCCACTTT. Its protein is CASSTYQGARNSPLHF. The complete variable domain, with remaining parts taken from reference TRBV7-9 and TRBJ1-6, reads DTGVSQNPRHKITKRGQNVTFRCDPISEHNRLYWYRQTLGQGPEFLTYFQNEAQLEKSRLLSDRFSAERPKGSFSTLEIQRTEQGDSAMYLCASSTYQGARNSPLHFGNGTRLTVT.

The chain's CDR3 is CASSLAQGGTEAFF. CDR3 DNA sequence: TGCGCCAGCAGCTTGGCCCAAGGGGGAACTGAAGCTTTCTTT. The J gene is TRBJ1-1, the V gene TRBV5-1; TRBD1 might be the D (6 bases). The germline gives CDR1 SGHRS, CDR2 YFSETQ. The V and J ends lost 0 bases and 5 bases respectively, with 11 bases between them. This CDR3 region has 14 residues.

The chain couples TRBV2 to TRBJ1-3; D is possibly TRBD1 (6 bases). This CDR3 has 14 amino acids. Germline-derived CDR1 and CDR2 are SNHLY and FYNNEI. V was pared by 5 bases and J by 4 bases, with 12 bases between. CDR3 sequence reads: CASSPRGVGNTIYF. CDR3 DNA: TGTGCCAGCAGTCCCAGGGGTGTCGGAAACACCATATATTTT.

This rearrangement joins TRBV20-1 to TRBJ1-2, with D uncertain. The germline CDR1 and CDR2 sequences are DFQATT and SNEGSKA (reference sequence). There are 11 residues in the CDR3. V dropped 6 bases and J dropped 2 bases, with 7 bases sitting between them. This CDR3 is CSAARNYGYTF. The CDR3 coding sequence is TGCAGTGCGGCGAGGAACTATGGCTACACCTTC.

This chain uses TRBV10-3 with TRBJ1-5; D might be TRBD1 (5 bases). CDR3 length equals 15 residues. The V gene lost 6 bases and the J gene lost 3 bases, with 15 bases spanning the gap. The V gene's germline CDR1 is ENHRY and CDR2 SYGVKD. The CDR3 loop reads CAIRSEAGPNQPQHF. The CDR3 DNA reads as TGTGCCATCAGGTCAGAGGCAGGGCCCAATCAGCCCCAGCATTTT.

CDR3 bases: TGTGCCAGCAAGACAGGGGCCTTTGGCTACACCTTC. Its protein product is CASKTGAFGYTF. The rearrangement uses TRBV28 and TRBJ1-2, with 8 positions matching TRBD1. The CDR3 totals 12 residues. Germline-derived CDR1 and CDR2 are MDHEN and SYDVKM. The J segment lost 7 bases and the V segment lost 7 bases, leaving 5 bases of the junction unmatched.

The J gene is TRBJ2-7, the V gene TRBV27; D uncertain. V gave up 6 bases and J gave up 4 bases, with 7 bases separating them. Germline V gene data show CDR1 as MNHEY and CDR2 as SMNVEV (reference sequence). This CDR3 is built from 11 residues. CDR3 bases: TGTGCCAGCAGAGCCGCTTACGAGCAGTACTTC. Translated: CASRAAYEQYF.

This clone appeared a few times. The chain has TRBV4-1 and TRBJ2-1; no firm D call. The V and J ends lost 0 bases and 8 bases respectively, with 11 bases between them. The CDR3 loop spans 14 amino acids. Germline assignment: CDR1 MGHRA and CDR2 YSYEKL. CDR3 nucleotides: TGCGCCAGCAGCCAAGATCGGAATCAGGATGAGCAGTTCTTC. Its protein is CASSQDRNQDEQFF.

This chain links TRBV4-1 with TRBJ1-5; 7 bases are shared with TRBD1. The CDR3 runs to 16 residues. From germline, CDR1 is MGHRA and CDR2 YSYEKL. J gave up 0 bases and V 4 bases, and 6 bases lay outside the gene matches. CDR3 nucleotides: TGCGCCAGCAGCCTAGGGACAGCTTATAGCAATCAGCCCCAGCATTTT. It is translated as CASSLGTAYSNQPQHF.